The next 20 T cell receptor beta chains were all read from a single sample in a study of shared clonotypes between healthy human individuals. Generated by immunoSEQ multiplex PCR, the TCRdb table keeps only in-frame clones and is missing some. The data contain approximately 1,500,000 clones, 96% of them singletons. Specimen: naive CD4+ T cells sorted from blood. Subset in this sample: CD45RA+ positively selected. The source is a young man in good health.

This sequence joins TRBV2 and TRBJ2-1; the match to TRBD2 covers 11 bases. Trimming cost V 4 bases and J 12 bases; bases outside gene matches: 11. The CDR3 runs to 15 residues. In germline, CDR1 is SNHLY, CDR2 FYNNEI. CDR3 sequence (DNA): TGTGCCAGCAGTGCCCTAGCGGGAGGCAGCAGTGGGCAGTTCTTC. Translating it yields CASSALAGGSSGQFF.

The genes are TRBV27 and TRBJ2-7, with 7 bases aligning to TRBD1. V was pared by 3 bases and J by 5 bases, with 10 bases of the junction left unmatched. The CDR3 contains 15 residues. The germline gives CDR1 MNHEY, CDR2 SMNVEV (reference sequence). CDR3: CASSFQRTGGNEQYF. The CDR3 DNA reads TGTGCCAGCAGTTTCCAACGGACAGGTGGAAACGAGCAGTACTTC.

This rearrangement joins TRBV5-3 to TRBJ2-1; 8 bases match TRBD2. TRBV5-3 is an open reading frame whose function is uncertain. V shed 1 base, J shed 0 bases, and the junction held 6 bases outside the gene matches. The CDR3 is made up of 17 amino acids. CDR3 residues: CARSLRIAGISYNEQFF. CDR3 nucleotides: TGTGCCAGAAGCTTGAGGATAGCGGGGATCTCCTACAATGAGCAGTTCTTC.

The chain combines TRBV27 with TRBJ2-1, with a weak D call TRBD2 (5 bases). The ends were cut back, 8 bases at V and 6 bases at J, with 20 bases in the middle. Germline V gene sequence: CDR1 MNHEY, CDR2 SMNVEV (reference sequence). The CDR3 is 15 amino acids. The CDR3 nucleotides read TGTGCCAGCTCTAGCAGAGCCCCACCACCCAATGAGCAGTTCTTC. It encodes CASSSRAPPPNEQFF.

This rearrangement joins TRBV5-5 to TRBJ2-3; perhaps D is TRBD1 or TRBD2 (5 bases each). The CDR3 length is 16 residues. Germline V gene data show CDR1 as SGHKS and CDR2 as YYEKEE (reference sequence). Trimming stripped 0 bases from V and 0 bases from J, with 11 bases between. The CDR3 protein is CASSLGIGASTDTQYF. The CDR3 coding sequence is TGTGCCAGCAGCTTGGGGATCGGGGCTAGCACAGATACGCAGTATTTT. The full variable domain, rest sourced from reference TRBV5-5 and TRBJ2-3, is DAGVTQSPTHLIKTRGQQVTLRCSPISGHKSVSWYQQVLGQGPQFIFQYYEKEERGRGNFPDRFSARQFPNYSSELNVNALLLGDSALYLCASSLGIGASTDTQYFGPGTRLTVL.

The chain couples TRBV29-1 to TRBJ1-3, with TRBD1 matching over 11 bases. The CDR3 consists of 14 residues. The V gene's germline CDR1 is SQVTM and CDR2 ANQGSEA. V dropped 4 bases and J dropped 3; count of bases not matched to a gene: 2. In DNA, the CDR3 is TGCAGCGTTGGGACAGGGGGCATTGGAAACACCATATATTTT. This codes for CSVGTGGIGNTIYF.

The CDR3 is CAGGTSGTETQYF. Here the CDR3 DNA reads TGTGCCGGAGGGACTAGCGGGACGGAGACCCAGTACTTC. The V call is TRBV6-1, the J call TRBJ2-5; 13 nucleotides match TRBD2. Trimming removed 11 bases from V and 5 bases from J; junction bases left unmatched: 5. Germline assignment: CDR1 MNHNS and CDR2 SASEGT. There are 13 residues in the CDR3.

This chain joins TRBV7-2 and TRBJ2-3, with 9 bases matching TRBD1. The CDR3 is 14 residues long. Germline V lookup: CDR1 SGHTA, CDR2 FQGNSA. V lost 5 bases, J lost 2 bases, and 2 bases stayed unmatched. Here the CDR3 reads CASSIQGATDTQYF. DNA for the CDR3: TGTGCCAGCAGCATACAGGGGGCCACAGATACGCAGTATTTT.

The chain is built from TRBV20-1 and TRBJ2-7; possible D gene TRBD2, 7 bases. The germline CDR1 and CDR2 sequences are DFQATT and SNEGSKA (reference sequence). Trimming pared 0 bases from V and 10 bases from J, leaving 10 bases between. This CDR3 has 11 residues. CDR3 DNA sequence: TGCAGTGCTAGAGATAGGGGGGGCCAGTACTTC. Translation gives CSARDRGGQYF.

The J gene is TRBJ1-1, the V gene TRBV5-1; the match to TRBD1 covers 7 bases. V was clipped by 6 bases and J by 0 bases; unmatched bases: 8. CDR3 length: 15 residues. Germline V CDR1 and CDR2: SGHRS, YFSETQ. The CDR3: CASTYTQGVNTEAFF. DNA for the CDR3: TGCGCCAGCACCTATACCCAGGGGGTGAACACTGAAGCTTTCTTT.

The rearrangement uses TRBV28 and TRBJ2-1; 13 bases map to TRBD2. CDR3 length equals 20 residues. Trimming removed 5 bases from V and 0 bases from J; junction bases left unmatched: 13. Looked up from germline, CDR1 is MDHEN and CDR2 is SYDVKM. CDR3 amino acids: CASSPWTSGRAVSSYNEQFF. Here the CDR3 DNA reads TGTGCCAGCAGTCCCTGGACTAGCGGGAGAGCCGTATCCTCCTACAATGAGCAGTTCTTC.

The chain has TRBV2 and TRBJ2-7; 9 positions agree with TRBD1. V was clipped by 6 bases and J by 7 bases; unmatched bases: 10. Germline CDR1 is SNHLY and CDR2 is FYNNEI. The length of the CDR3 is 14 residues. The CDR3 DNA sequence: TGTGCCAGCAGCACCGGGACAGGGTTGCGGGAGCAGTACTTC. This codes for CASSTGTGLREQYF.

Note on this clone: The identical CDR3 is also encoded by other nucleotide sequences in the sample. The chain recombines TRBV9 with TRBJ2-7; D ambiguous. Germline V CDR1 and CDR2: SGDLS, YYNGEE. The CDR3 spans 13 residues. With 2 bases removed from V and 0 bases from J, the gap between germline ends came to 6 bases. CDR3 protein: CASSVTGSYEQYF. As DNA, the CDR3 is TGTGCCAGCAGCGTGACCGGCTCCTACGAGCAGTACTTC.

CDR3 sequence (DNA): TGTGCCAGCAGTTTAAACCCATCGCGGGAGCAGTACTTC. It translates to CASSLNPSREQYF. The chain has TRBV28 and TRBJ2-7, with D hard to call. Germline CDR1 reads MDHEN; CDR2 reads SYDVKM. The CDR3 spans 13 residues. With 2 bases removed from V and 7 bases from J, the gap between germline ends came to 12 bases.

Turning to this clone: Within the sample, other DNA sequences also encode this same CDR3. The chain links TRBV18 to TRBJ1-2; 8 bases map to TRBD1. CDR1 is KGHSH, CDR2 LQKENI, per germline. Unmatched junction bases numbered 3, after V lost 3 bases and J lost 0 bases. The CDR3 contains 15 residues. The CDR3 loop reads CASSPGTGANYGYTF. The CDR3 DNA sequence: TGTGCCAGCTCACCTGGGACAGGAGCTAACTATGGCTACACCTTC.

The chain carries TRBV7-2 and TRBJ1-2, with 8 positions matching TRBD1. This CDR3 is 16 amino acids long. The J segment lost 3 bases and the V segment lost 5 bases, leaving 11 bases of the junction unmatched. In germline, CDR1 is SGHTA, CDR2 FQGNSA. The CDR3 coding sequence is TGTGCCAGCAGCCCCGAGGGAGGCAGGGGGCACTATGGCTACACCTTC. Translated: CASSPEGGRGHYGYTF. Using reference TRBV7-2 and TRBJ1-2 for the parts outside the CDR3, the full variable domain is GAGVSQSPSNKVTEKGKDVELRCDPISGHTALYWYRQSLGQGLEFLIYFQGNSAPDKSGLPSDRFSAERTGGSVSTLTIQRTQQEDSAVYLCASSPEGGRGHYGYTFGSGTRLTVV.

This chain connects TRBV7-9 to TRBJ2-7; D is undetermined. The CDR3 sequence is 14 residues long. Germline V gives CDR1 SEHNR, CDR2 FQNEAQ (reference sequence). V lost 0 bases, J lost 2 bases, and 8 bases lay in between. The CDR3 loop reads CASSLASRPYEQYF. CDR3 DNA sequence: TGTGCCAGCAGCTTAGCGTCCCGGCCCTACGAGCAGTACTTC.

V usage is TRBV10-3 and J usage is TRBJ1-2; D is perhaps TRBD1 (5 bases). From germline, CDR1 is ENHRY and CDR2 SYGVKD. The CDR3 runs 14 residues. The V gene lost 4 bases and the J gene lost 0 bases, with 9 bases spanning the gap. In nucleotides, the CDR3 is TGTGCCATCAGTGGGGGGACCCCTAACTATGGCTACACCTTC. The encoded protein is CAISGGTPNYGYTF.

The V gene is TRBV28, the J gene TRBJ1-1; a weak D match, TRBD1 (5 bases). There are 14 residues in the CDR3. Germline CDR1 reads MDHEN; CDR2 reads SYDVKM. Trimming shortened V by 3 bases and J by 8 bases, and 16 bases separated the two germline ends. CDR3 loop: CASSFLRGKVEAFF. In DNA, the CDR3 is TGTGCCAGCAGTTTTTTGCGGGGGAAGGTCGAAGCTTTCTTT.

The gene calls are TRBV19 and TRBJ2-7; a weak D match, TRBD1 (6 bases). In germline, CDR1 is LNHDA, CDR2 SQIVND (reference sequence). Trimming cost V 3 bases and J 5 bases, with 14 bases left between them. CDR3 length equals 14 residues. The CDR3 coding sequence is TGTGCCAGTAGTATTGGTCAGGGGCTCGACGAGCAGTACTTC. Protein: CASSIGQGLDEQYF.